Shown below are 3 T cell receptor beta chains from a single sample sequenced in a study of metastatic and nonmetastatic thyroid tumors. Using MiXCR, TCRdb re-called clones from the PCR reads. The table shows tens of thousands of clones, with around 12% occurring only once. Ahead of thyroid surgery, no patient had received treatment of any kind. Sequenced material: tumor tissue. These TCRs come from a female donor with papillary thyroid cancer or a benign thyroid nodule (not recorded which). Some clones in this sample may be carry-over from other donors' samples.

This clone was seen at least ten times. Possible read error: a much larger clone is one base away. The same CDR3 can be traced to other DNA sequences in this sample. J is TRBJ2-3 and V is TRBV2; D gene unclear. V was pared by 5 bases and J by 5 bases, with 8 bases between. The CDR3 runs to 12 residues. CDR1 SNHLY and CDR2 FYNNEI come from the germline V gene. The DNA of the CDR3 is TGTGCCAGCAGTCAGGTCAAAGATACGCAGTATTTT. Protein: CASSQVKDTQYF.

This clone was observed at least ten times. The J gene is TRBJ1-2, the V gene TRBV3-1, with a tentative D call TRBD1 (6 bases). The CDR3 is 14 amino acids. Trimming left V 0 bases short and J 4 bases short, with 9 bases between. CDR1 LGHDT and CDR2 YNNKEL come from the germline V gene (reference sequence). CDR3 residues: CASSQDGTLYGYTF. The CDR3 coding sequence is TGTGCCAGCAGCCAAGATGGGACACTCTATGGCTACACCTTC. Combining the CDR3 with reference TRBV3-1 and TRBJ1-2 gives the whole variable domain DTAVSQTPKYLVTQMGNDKSIKCEQNLGHDTMYWYKQDSKKFLKIMFSYNNKELIINETVPNRFSPKSPDKAHLNLHINSLELGDSAVYFCASSQDGTLYGYTFGSGTRLTVV.

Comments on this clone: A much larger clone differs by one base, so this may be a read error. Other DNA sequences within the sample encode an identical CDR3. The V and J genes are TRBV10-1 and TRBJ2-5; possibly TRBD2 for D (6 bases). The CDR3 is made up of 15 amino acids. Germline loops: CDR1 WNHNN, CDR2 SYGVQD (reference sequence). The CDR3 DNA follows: TGCGCCAGCAGTGTGGGGGACTCGCTTCAAGAGACACAGTACTTC. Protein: CASSVGDSLQETQYF.